This T cell receptor beta chain was identified during a study of OX40 agonist ivuxolimab in advanced cancers. Study-wide points: Normalized T-cell clonal expansion was also low in a subset of nonresponders.

The V and J ends lost 6 bases and 5 bases, in that order; junction bases with no gene match: 8. CDR1 is SEHNR and CDR2 is FQNEAQ in the germline V gene (reference sequence). The CDR3 covers 15 residues. TCRdb keeps only in-frame clones here, not all; method: immunoSEQ multiplex PCR. The sample holds about 94,000 clones, 92% seen once. With autoimmune disease history or systemic immunosuppression, patients were excluded. A word on this clone: Its antigen is still unknown.

This chain joins TRBV7-9 and TRBJ2-1; 9 nucleotides align to TRBD2. This sample comprised CD4+ or CD8+ T cells sorted from blood, obtained in a trial of the OX40 agonist ivuxolimab. The receptor was isolated from an adult with an advanced solid tumor such as melanoma, head and neck, liver or kidney cancer. CDR3 coding DNA: TGTGCCAGCAGGAAGCGGGAGGACGGAGACAATGAGCAGTTCTTC. Translating it yields CASRKREDGDNEQFF.